This T cell receptor beta chain comes out of a study of control samples from healthy donors and cancer patients. Repertoires were generated with immunoSEQ multiplex PCR, while TCRdb's copy carries only in-frame clones and drops some. The repertoire holds around 110,000 clones, with 70% to 90% as singletons. V dropped 5 bases and J dropped 1 base, with 8 bases sitting between them. Germline loops: CDR1 SGHTA, CDR2 FQGNSA. This CDR3 contains 14 residues. The specimen sequenced was blood. This TCR derives from a woman aged 70-85 years in good health. The chain combines TRBV7-2 with TRBJ2-2; TRBD2 might be the D (5 bases). Written as DNA, the CDR3 is TGTGCCAGCAGCCCAGGACTGAACACCGGGGAGCTGTTTTTT. This sequence encodes CASSPGLNTGELFF.